This passage covers 7 T cell receptor beta chains from one sample sequenced in a study of tumor-infiltrating lymphocytes in localized non-small cell lung cancer. Sequencing was performed with immunoSEQ multiplex PCR; in TCRdb, only in-frame clones are kept and a portion is missing. The sample carries about 15,000 clones, 69% recorded once. The specimen sequenced was lung tumor tissue. The receptors come from a human donor with non-small cell lung cancer.

This clone was seen a few times. The chain has TRBV10-3 and TRBJ2-3; 9 bases agree with TRBD2. The length of the CDR3 is 18 residues. V lost 4 bases, J lost 4 bases, and 15 bases stayed unmatched. Germline CDR1 and CDR2: ENHRY and SYGVKD. The CDR3 protein is CAISATGSSGNEADTQYF. As DNA, the CDR3 is TGTGCCATCAGTGCCACGGGGTCTAGCGGGAATGAAGCAGATACGCAGTATTTT.

This clone has a single count. DNA for the CDR3: TGTGCCAGCATATCGACTAGCGGGATGTTGTACGAGCAGTACTTC. Its protein product is CASISTSGMLYEQYF. V gene TRBV6-1 combines with J gene TRBJ2-7, with 11 bases that match TRBD2. The V gene's germline CDR1 is MNHNS and CDR2 SASEGT. Trimming cost V 7 bases and J 4 bases; bases outside gene matches: 9. The CDR3 extends over 15 amino acids.

The CDR3 coding sequence is TGTGCTAGTGGACAGGGAGAGACCCAGTACTTC. Residues: CASGQGETQYF. The chain employs TRBV12-5 and TRBJ2-5; D may be TRBD1 (6 bases). CDR3 length: 11 residues. Looked up from germline, CDR1 is LGHNT and CDR2 is FRNRAP. Trimming cost V 6 bases and J 4 bases, with 6 bases left between them.

The chain combines TRBV11-3 with TRBJ2-1, with TRBD1 as a possible D gene (6 bases). The CDR3 length is 15 residues. Germline lookup yields CDR1 SGHNT and CDR2 YENEEA. V gave up 2 bases and J gave up 3 bases, with 11 bases separating them. The CDR3 nucleotides are TGTGCCAGCAGCTTAAGCCAGGGGTACTACAATGAGCAGTTCTTC. Translated: CASSLSQGYYNEQFF.

The V gene is TRBV2, the J gene TRBJ2-5; TRBD2 aligns across 7 bases. The CDR3 has 16 residues. CDR1 is SNHLY and CDR2 is FYNNEI in the germline V gene. Unmatched junction bases numbered 5, after V lost 0 bases and J lost 1 base. The CDR3 DNA is TGTGCCAGCAGTGAAGCGGAGGGAGGGCTCCAAGAGACCCAGTACTTC. Its translation: CASSEAEGGLQETQYF. The whole variable domain, remainder taken from reference TRBV2 and TRBJ2-5, is EPEVTQTPSHQVTQMGQEVILRCVPISNHLYFYWYRQILGQKVEFLVSFYNNEISEKSEIFDDQFSVERPDGSNFTLKIRSTKLEDSAMYFCASSEAEGGLQETQYFGPGTRLLVL.

V gene TRBV13 combines with J gene TRBJ1-2; D possibly corresponds to TRBD1 (5 bases). The CDR3 sequence is 14 residues long. Looked up from germline, CDR1 is PRHDT and CDR2 is FYEKMQ (reference sequence). The V end was cut by 5 bases, the J end by 7 bases, with 17 bases between. The CDR3 is CASSIAGPLTGYTF. Written as DNA, the CDR3 is TGTGCCAGCAGCATTGCGGGACCTCTTACTGGCTACACCTTC.

This clone has just one count. The chain combines TRBV11-1 with TRBJ2-7, with 9 nucleotides matching TRBD2. The CDR3 is 19 residues long. Trimming cost V 1 base and J 1 base; bases outside gene matches: 14. From germline, CDR1 is SGHAT and CDR2 FQDESV (reference sequence). CDR3 protein: CASSLDGLGSGSRSYEQYF. The DNA of the CDR3 is TGTGCCAGCAGCTTAGATGGTCTGGGTAGCGGGAGCCGATCCTACGAGCAGTACTTC.